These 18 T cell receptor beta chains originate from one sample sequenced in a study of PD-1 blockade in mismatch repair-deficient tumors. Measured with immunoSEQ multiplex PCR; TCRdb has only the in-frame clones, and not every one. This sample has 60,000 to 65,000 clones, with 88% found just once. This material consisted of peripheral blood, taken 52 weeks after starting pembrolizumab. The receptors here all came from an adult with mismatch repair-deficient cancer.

This CDR3 is CASSPEPPGQGFLDTEAFF. The CDR3 nucleotides read TGTGCCAGCAGCCCTGAACCACCGGGACAGGGGTTTTTAGACACTGAAGCTTTCTTT. J is TRBJ1-1 and V is TRBV7-2, with TRBD1 matching 10 bases. CDR1 SGHTA and CDR2 FQGNSA come from the germline V gene. The CDR3 is 19 amino acids. J gave up 3 bases and V 5 bases, and 18 bases lay outside the gene matches.

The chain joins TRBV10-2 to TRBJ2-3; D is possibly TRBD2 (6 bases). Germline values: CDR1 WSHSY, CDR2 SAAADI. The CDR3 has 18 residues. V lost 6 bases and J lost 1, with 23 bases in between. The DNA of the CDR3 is TGCGCCAGCAGCGAGGGGCTAGCGCGTGTGAAGGGCACAGATACGCAGTATTTT. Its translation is CASSEGLARVKGTDTQYF.

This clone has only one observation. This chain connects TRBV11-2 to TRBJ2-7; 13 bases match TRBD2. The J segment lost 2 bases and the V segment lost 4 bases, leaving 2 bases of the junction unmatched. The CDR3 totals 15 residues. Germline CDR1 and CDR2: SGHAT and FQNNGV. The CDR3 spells CASSSGTSGTYEQYF. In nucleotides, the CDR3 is TGTGCCAGCAGCTCCGGGACTAGCGGGACCTACGAGCAGTACTTC.

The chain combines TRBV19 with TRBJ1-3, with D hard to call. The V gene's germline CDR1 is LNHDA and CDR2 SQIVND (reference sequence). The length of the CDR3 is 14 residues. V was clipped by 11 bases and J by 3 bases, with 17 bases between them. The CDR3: CAVKLNGFGNTIYF. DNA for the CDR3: TGTGCCGTAAAACTTAACGGGTTTGGAAACACCATATATTTT.

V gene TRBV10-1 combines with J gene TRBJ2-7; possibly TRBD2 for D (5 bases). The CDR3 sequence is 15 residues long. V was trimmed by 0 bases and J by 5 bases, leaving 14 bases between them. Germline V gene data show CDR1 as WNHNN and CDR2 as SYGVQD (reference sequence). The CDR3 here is CASSESEVPGDEQYF. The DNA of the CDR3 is TGCGCCAGCAGTGAGTCGGAGGTCCCTGGAGACGAGCAGTACTTC.

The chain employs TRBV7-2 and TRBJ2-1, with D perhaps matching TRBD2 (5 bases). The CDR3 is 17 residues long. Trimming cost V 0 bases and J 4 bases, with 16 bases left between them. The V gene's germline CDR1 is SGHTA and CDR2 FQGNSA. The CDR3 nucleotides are TGTGCCAGCAGCTTAGCGTCGTCTAGCAGTTGGTACAATGAGCAGTTCTTC. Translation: CASSLASSSSWYNEQFF.

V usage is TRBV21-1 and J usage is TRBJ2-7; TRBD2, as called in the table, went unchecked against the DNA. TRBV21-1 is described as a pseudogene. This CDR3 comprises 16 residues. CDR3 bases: TGTGCCAGCAGGAGGAAGAACCGGGACTTCTCCTACGAGCAGTACTTC. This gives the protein CASRRKNRDFSYEQYF.

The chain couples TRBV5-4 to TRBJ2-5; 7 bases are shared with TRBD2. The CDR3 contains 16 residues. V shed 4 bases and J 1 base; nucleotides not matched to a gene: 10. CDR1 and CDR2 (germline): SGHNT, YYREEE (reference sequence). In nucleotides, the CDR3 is TGTGCCAGCAGCCTCGTTGTGGGGGGGGGCCAAGAGACCCAGTACTTC. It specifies CASSLVVGGGQETQYF.

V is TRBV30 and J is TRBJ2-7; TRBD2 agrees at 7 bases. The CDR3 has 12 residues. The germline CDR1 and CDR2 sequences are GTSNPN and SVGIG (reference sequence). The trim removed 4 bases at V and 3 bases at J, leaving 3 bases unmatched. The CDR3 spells CAWTASGYEQYF. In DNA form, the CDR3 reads TGTGCCTGGACGGCTAGCGGCTACGAGCAGTACTTC.

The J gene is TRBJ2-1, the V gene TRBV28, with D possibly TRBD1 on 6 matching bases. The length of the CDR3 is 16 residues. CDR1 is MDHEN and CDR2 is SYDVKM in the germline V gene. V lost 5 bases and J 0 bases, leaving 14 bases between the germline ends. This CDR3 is CASSLRGPISYNEQFF. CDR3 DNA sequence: TGTGCCAGCAGTCTCAGGGGCCCAATCTCCTACAATGAGCAGTTCTTC.

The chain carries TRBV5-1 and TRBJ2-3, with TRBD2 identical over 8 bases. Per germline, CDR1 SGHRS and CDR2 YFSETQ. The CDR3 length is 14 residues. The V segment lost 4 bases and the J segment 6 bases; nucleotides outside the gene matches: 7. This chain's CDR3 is CASSEAGGGDTQYF. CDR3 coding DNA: TGCGCCAGCAGCGAGGCGGGGGGTGGTGATACGCAGTATTTT. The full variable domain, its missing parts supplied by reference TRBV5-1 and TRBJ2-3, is KAGVTQTPRYLIKTRGQQVTLSCSPISGHRSVSWYQQTPGQGLQFLFEYFSETQRNKGNFPGRFSGRQFSNSRSEMNVSTLELGDSALYLCASSEAGGGDTQYFGPGTRLTVL.

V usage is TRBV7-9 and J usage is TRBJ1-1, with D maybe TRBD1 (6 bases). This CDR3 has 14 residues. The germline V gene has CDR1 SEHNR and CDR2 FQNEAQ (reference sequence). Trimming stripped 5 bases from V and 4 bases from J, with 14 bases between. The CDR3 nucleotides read TGTGCCAGCAGCCGACAGGCACTGGGCACTGAAGCTTTCTTT. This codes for CASSRQALGTEAFF.

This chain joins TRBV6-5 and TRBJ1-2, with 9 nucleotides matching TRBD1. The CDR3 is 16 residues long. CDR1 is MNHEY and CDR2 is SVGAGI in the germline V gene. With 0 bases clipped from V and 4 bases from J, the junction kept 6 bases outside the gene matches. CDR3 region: CASSYSRDRATYGYTF. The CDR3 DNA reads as TGTGCCAGCAGTTACTCCCGGGACAGGGCTACCTATGGCTACACCTTC.

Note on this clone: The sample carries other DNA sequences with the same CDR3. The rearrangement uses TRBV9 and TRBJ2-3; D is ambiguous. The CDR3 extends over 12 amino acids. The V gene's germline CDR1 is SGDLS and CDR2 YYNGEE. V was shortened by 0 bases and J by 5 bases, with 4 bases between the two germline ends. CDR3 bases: TGTGCCAGCAGCGTAGGCGGAGATACGCAGTATTTT. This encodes CASSVGGDTQYF.

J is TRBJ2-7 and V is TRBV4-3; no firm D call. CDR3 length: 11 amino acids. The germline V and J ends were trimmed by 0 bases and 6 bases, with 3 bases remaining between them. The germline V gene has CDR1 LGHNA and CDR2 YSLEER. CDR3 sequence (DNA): TGCGCCAGCAGCCAAGATCGCGAGCAGTACTTC. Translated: CASSQDREQYF.

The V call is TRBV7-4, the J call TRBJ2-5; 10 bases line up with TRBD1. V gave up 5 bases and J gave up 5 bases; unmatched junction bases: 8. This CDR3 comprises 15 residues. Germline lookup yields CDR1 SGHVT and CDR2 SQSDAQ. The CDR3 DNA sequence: TGTGCCAGCAGCCCTCGACAGGGGGCTGCGGAGACCCAGTACTTC. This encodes CASSPRQGAAETQYF.

The CDR3 bases are TGCGCCAGCAGCCAGGCACTCGCCCCGTTTGGGAAACTGTTTTTT. The encoded protein is CASSQALAPFGKLFF. The V and J genes are TRBV4-1 and TRBJ1-4; D remains unclear. The CDR3 totals 15 residues. Trimming left V 3 bases short and J 11 bases short, with 19 bases between. Germline CDR1 reads MGHRA; CDR2 reads YSYEKL.

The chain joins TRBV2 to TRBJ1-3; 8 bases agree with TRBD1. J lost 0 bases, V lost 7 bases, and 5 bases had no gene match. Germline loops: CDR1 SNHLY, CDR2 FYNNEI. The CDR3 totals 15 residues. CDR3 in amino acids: CASKRGTGSGNTIYF. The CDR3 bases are TGTGCCAGCAAACGGGGGACAGGCTCTGGAAACACCATATATTTT. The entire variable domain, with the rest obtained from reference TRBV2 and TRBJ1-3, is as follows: EPEVTQTPSHQVTQMGQEVILRCVPISNHLYFYWYRQILGQKVEFLVSFYNNEISEKSEIFDDQFSVERPDGSNFTLKIRSTKLEDSAMYFCASKRGTGSGNTIYFGEGSWLTVV.